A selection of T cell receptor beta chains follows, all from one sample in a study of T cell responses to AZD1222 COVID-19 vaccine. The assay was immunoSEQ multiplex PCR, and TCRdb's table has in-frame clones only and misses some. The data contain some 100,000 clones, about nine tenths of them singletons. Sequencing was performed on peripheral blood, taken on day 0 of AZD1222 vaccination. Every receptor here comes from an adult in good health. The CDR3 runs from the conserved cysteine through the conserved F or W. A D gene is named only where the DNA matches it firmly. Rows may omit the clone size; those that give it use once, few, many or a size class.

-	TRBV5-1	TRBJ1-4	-	CASSLQGNEKLFF	TGCGCCAGCAGCTTACAGGGTAATGAAAAACTGTTTTTT
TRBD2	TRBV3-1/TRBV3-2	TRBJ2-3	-	CASSQVAGGVTDTQYF	TGTGCCAGCAGCCAAGTAGCGGGGGGGGTCACAGATACGCAGTATTTT
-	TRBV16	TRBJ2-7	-	CASSLNSLPYEQYF	TGTGCCAGCAGTTTAAACTCCTTGCCTTACGAGCAGTACTTC
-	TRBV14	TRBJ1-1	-	CASSQEKLGGGREAFF	TGTGCCAGCAGCCAAGAAAAACTTGGGGGCGGTAGGGAAGCTTTCTTT
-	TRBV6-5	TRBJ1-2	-	CASSYLLPDKQAGYTF	TGTGCCAGCAGTTATTTACTGCCGGACAAGCAAGCTGGCTACACCTTC
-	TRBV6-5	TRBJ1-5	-	CASSWSTGIGQPQHF	TGTGCCAGCAGTTGGAGTACAGGGATCGGGCAGCCCCAGCATTTT
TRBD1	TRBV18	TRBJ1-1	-	CASAGQANTEAFF	TGTGCCAGCGCGGGACAGGCGAACACTGAAGCTTTCTTT
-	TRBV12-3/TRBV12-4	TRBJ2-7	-	CASSARRGGEQYF	TGTGCCAGCAGTGCCCGCAGGGGTGGGGAGCAGTACTTC
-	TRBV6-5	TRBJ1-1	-	CASRRNRDTEAFF	TGTGCCAGCAGGCGCAACAGGGATACTGAAGCTTTCTTT
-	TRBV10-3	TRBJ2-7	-	CAIMGVGEQYF	TGTGCCATCATGGGGGTGGGCGAGCAGTACTTC
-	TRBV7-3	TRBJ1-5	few	CASSQGSNQPQHF	TGTGCCAGCAGCCAAGGGAGCAATCAGCCCCAGCATTTT
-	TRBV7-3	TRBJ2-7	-	CASSSNGQSYEQYF	TGTGCCAGCAGCTCAAATGGACAATCCTACGAGCAGTACTTC
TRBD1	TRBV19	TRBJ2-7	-	CASSIGDRVSSYEQYF	TGTGCCAGTAGTATCGGCGACAGGGTGAGCTCCTACGAGCAGTACTTC
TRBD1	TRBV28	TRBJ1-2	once	CASSSGTGPNYGYTF	TGTGCCAGCAGCTCCGGGACAGGGCCCAACTATGGCTACACCTTC
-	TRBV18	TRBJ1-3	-	CASSQGQISGNTIYF	TGTGCCAGCTCCCAAGGACAGATCTCTGGAAACACCATATATTTT
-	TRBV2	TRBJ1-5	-	CASSRVEQPQHF	TGTGCCAGCAGCAGGGTTGAGCAGCCCCAGCATTTT